One T cell receptor (beta chain) is described in this entry. V lost 9 bases to trimming and J lost 4 bases, with 18 bases between them. The length of the CDR3 is 14 residues. The germline V gene encodes CDR1 SGHAT and CDR2 FQNNGV. Assay used: immunoSEQ multiplex PCR; TCRdb lists only in-frame clones, some missing. The sample holds some 270,000 clones, 70% to 90% seen once. This entry is derived from a study of blood T cell repertoires in COVID-19. This TCR was recovered from a woman between 70 and 85 years old with acute or convalescent COVID-19. Specimen: peripheral blood. V gene TRBV11-2 combines with J gene TRBJ1-1; no clear D. CDR3 bases: TGTGCCAGTAACAGCAGGTTCAGATCCACTGAAGCTTTCTTT. Translated: CASNSRFRSTEAFF.